One and the same sample provided the 2 T cell receptor beta chains below, sequenced in a study of T cell responses to AZD1222 COVID-19 vaccine. The method was immunoSEQ multiplex PCR; TCRdb's version includes in-frame clones alone and lacks a portion of them. The sample has approximately 90,000 clones, about 92% seen once. Sequenced here: peripheral blood, sampled on day 0 of AZD1222 vaccination. The receptor set was obtained from an adult in good health.

This chain uses TRBV5-6 with TRBJ1-5; 7 bases map to TRBD1. Losses at the gene ends were 4 bases for V and 11 bases for J; bases not matched to a gene: 9. The CDR3 spans 13 residues. The germline CDR1 and CDR2 sequences are SGHDT and YYEEEE. The CDR3 DNA is TGTGCCAGCAGCAAGGGACAGACGAGGGCCCAGCATTTT. This gives the protein CASSKGQTRAQHF.

The chain has TRBV3-1 (or the pseudogene TRBV3-2) and TRBJ1-3, with D possibly TRBD1 on 5 matching bases. Trimming removed 4 bases at V and 4 bases at J, with 20 bases between. CDR1 LGHDT and CDR2 YNNKEL come from the germline V gene (reference sequence). CDR3 size: 17 residues. The CDR3 coding sequence is TGTGCCAGCAGCCGTAGCTTTCCCAGGGCGTCCGGAAACACCATATATTTT. It specifies CASSRSFPRASGNTIYF.